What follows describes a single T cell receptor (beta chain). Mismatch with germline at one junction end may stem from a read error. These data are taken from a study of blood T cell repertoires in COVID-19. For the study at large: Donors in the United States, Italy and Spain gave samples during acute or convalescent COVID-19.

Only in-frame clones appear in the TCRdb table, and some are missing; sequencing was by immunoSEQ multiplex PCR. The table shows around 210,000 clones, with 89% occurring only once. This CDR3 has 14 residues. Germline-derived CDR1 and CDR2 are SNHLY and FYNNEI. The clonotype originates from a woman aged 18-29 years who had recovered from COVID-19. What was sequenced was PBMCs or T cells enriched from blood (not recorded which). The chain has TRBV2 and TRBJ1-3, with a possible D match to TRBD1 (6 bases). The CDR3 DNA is TGTGTCAGCAGAGACAGGAGCTCTGGAAACACCATATATTTT. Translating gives CVSRDRSSGNTIYF.